This is a list of T cell receptor beta chains from one sample in a study of shared T cell receptors in the human thymus. Generated by immunoSEQ multiplex PCR, the TCRdb table keeps only in-frame clones and is missing some. The sample has hundreds of thousands of clones, about 89% seen once. The same sample was also studied in work on human thymus T cells.

Sample: thymocytes. The receptor set was obtained from a boy younger than two with a congenital heart defect. The CDR3 runs from the conserved cysteine through the conserved F or W. D genes are given only for firm matches. Some rows have no size entry. The others give once, few or many, or a class for an expanded clone.

clone_size cdr3_length d_call j_call v_call cdr3_aa cdr3_nt
- 15 TRBD1 TRBJ2-1 TRBV5-1 CASSLEGTVYNEQFF TGCGCCAGCAGCTTGGAGGGGACAGTCTACAATGAGCAGTTCTTC
- 13 TRBD1 TRBJ1-2 TRBV6-8 CASSIIRGSGYTF TGTGCCAGCAGTATCATCAGGGGGTCTGGCTACACCTTC
- 18 TRBD2 TRBJ2-1 TRBV5-1 CASSLYGIAGVQYNEQFF TGCGCCAGCAGCTTGTATGGAATAGCGGGGGTACAATACAATGAGCAGTTCTTC
- 16 - TRBJ2-3 TRBV6-5 CASSYFRHPSTDTQYF TGTGCCAGCAGTTATTTTCGACACCCCTCCACAGATACGCAGTATTTT
- 16 - TRBJ2-7 TRBV11-2 CASSSLTVYSGYEQYF TGTGCCAGCAGCTCCCTGACAGTTTACAGCGGGTACGAGCAGTACTTC
few 15 TRBD1 TRBJ2-5 TRBV30 CAWTRNRGRSETQYF TGTGCCTGGACACGTAACAGGGGGCGGTCGGAGACCCAGTACTTC
- 17 - TRBJ1-6 TRBV28 CASRLGSPTRYNSPLHF TGTGCCAGCCGGTTGGGGAGCCCGACGCGTTATAATTCACCCCTCCACTTT
- 18 - TRBJ2-6 TRBV4-1 CASSQPTVPYSGANVLTF TGCGCCAGCAGCCAGCCGACAGTCCCCTACTCTGGGGCCAACGTCCTGACTTTC
- 16 TRBD2 TRBJ2-7 TRBV7-9 CASSPWGAGAIYEQYF TGTGCCAGCAGCCCCTGGGGAGCGGGAGCAATTTACGAGCAGTACTTC
- 15 TRBD1 TRBJ2-5 TRBV18 CASSGQGVDQETQYF TGTGCCAGCTCAGGACAGGGTGTAGATCAGGAGACCCAGTACTTC
- 15 - TRBJ1-1 TRBV10-2 CASSESEGANTEAFF TGCGCCAGCAGTGAGTCGGAGGGCGCGAACACTGAAGCTTTCTTT
- 15 - TRBJ1-5 TRBV11-2 CASSPGPARNQPQHF TGTGCCAGCAGCCCAGGCCCGGCGCGTAATCAGCCCCAGCATTTT
once 15 - TRBJ2-2 TRBV5-1 CASGPTGSDTGELFF TGCGCCAGCGGCCCCACCGGGAGCGACACCGGGGAGCTGTTTTTT
- 15 - TRBJ1-2 TRBV5-5 CASSRRGRTNYGYTF TGTGCCAGCAGCCGTCGTGGGAGGACTAACTATGGCTACACCTTC
- 16 TRBD2 TRBJ2-5 TRBV5-4 CASRNGTSGREETQYF TGTGCCAGCAGAAACGGGACTAGCGGGAGGGAGGAGACCCAGTACTTC
- 15 - TRBJ1-6 TRBV30 CAWSGGVYGNSPLHF TGTGCCTGGAGTGGGGGGGTTTATGGTAATTCACCCCTCCACTTT
- 15 - TRBJ2-7 TRBV5-1 CASSLRGTGTYEQYF TGCGCCAGCAGCTTGAGGGGAACAGGGACCTACGAGCAGTACTTC
- 12 - TRBJ1-4 TRBV4-1 CASSPRYEKLFF TGCGCCAGCAGCCCTAGATATGAAAAACTGTTTTTT
- 16 TRBD1 TRBJ1-4 TRBV4-3 CASSQGDRGRGEKLFF TGCGCCAGCAGCCAGGGGGACAGGGGGCGAGGTGAAAAACTGTTTTTT
- 14 - TRBJ2-3 TRBV5-1 CASRTLASTDTQYF TGCGCCAGCAGAACACTAGCTAGCACAGATACGCAGTATTTT
- 13 - TRBJ2-1 TRBV4-2 CASSQVERNEQFF TGTGCCAGCAGCCAAGTAGAGAGGAATGAGCAGTTCTTC
- 15 - TRBJ1-5 TRBV19 CASSMGQGVNQPQHF TGTGCCAGTAGTATGGGGCAGGGTGTCAATCAGCCCCAGCATTTT
- 18 TRBD2 TRBJ2-5 TRBV15 CATSRLIGGRAEKETQYF TGTGCCACCAGCAGGCTGATAGGTGGGAGGGCAGAGAAAGAGACCCAGTACTTC
- 18 - TRBJ2-7 TRBV27 CASSLGPVVRRVPAEQYF TGTGCCAGCAGTTTGGGTCCGGTGGTACGTCGGGTCCCTGCCGAGCAGTACTTC
- 14 - TRBJ2-7 TRBV5-1 CASRMTAFSYEQYF TGCGCCAGCCGAATGACAGCTTTCTCCTACGAGCAGTACTTC
- 16 - TRBJ2-3 TRBV4-3 CASSQDLAGSTDTQYF TGCGCCAGCAGCCAAGATCTGGCGGGGAGCACAGATACGCAGTATTTT
- 16 TRBD1 TRBJ1-6 TRBV4-3 CASSPLGQGGNSPLHF TGCGCCAGCAGCCCTCTTGGACAGGGGGGGAATTCACCCCTCCACTTT
few 11 - TRBJ2-7 TRBV23-1 CASIEGYEQYF TGCGCCAGCATTGAGGGCTACGAGCAGTACTTC
- 14 TRBD2 TRBJ2-1 TRBV5-8 CASSSRDYHNEQFF TGTGCCAGCAGCTCCCGGGACTACCACAATGAGCAGTTCTTC
few 16 - TRBJ2-2 TRBV11-3 CASSPKPRYDTGELFF TGTGCCAGCAGCCCCAAGCCCCGGTATGACACCGGGGAGCTGTTTTTT
- 16 TRBD2 TRBJ2-2 TRBV4-3 CASSQDGGTRPGELFF TGCGCCAGCAGCCAAGACGGGGGGACTAGGCCCGGGGAGCTGTTTTTT
- 17 - TRBJ2-7 TRBV11-2 CASSLGFASGVTYEQYF TGTGCCAGCAGCTTAGGCTTCGCGTCAGGGGTTACCTACGAGCAGTACTTC